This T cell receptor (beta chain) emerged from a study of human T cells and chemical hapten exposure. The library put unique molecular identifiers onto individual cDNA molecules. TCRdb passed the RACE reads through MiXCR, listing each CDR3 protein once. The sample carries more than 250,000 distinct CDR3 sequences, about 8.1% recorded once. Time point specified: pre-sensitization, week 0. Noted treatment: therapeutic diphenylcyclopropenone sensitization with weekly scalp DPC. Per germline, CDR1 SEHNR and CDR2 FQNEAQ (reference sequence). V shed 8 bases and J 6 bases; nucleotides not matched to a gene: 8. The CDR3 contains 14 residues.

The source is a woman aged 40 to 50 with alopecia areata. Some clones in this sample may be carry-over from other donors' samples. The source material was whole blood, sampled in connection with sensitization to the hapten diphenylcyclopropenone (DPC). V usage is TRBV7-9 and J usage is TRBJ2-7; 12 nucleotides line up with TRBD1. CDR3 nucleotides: TGTGCCAGCGCTCCGGGACAGGGGGCGGGCGAGCAGTACTTC. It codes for CASAPGQGAGEQYF. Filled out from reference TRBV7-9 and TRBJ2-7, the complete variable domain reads DTGVSQNPRHKITKRGQNVTFRCDPISEHNRLYWYRQTLGQGPEFLTYFQNEAQLEKSRLLSDRFSAERPKGSFSTLEIQRTEQGDSAMYLCASAPGQGAGEQYFGPGTRLTVT.